This TCR beta chain was retrieved from a study of neurological immune-mediated disorders. Notes on the study in general: HTLV-1-associated myelopathy had the most TCR clonal expansion, while multiple sclerosis had the least, a level that fell below healthy controls.

cDNA synthesis was performed by 5'RACE with 10-nucleotide random UMIs. TCRdb passed the 5' RACE reads through MiXCR, listing each CDR3 protein once. Among some 29,000 distinct CDR3 sequences listed, 9% to 14% were seen once. Concerning this clonotype: Its antigen is still unknown.

V dropped 7 bases and J dropped 6; count of bases not matched to a gene: 16. The V gene's germline CDR1 is DFQATT and CDR2 SNEGSKA (reference sequence). The CDR3 covers 16 residues. The sequence came from a woman aged 55-70 years in good health. The source material was PBMCs. This chain connects TRBV20-1 to TRBJ2-4; 9 bases match TRBD1. The CDR3: CSVAQGARDWGNIQYF. CDR3 coding DNA: TGCAGTGTCGCACAGGGGGCGAGAGATTGGGGAAACATTCAGTACTTC.